The rows below give T cell receptor beta chains drawn from one sample of a study of tumor-infiltrating lymphocytes in primary liver carcinoma. TCRdb passed the multiplex PCR reads through MiXCR, listing each CDR3 protein once. The repertoire holds 200,000 or so distinct CDR3 sequences, with almost 65% as singletons. The sequenced sample was peripheral blood. These TCRs come from a woman in her sixties or seventies with primary liver carcinoma and hepatitis B virus infection. The conserved cysteine and the conserved F or W are not part of the CDR3 here. Fields, in order: CDR3 protein, J gene, V gene.

ASSKDRTYEHY,TRBJ2-7,TRBV6-5
ASSLQGGTWETQY,TRBJ2-5,TRBV11-2
SVLGTAESYNEQF,TRBJ2-1,TRBV29-1
ASSHRGHNTGELF,TRBJ2-2,TRBV7-8
ASSHTTGANEKLF,TRBJ1-4,TRBV11-2
ASNYGGRTSGSEQY,TRBJ2-7,TRBV11-2
ASSSRGKKETQY,TRBJ2-5,TRBV11-2
ASSEGLLAGATQETQY,TRBJ2-5,TRBV6-1
ASGMTSGGGELF,TRBJ2-2,TRBV11-2
ASSLLTGVIYEQY,TRBJ2-7,TRBV11-2
ASSLELEGYNEQC,TRBJ2-7,TRBV7-8
ASSHPTGDLNDGYT,TRBJ1-2,TRBV7-9
ASSSTSGGFNEQF,TRBJ2-1,TRBV12-3/TRBV12-4
ASSLVGGSYGQY,TRBJ2-7,TRBV11-2
ASSLEAYTGELF,TRBJ2-2,TRBV5-1
ASSLMVSYGYT,TRBJ1-2,TRBV28
ATSESRRGSNQPQH,TRBJ1-5,TRBV24-1
ASTKGTSGSYEQY,TRBJ2-7,TRBV6-1
ASRPDSYTDTQY,TRBJ2-3,TRBV6-6
ASSVHLNTDTQY,TRBJ2-3,TRBV2
ASSFGTVDTKAF,TRBJ1-1,TRBV11-3
ASRAGTENTEAS,TRBJ1-1,TRBV6-1
AGSLNREGTQY,TRBJ2-5,TRBV11-2